These 22 T cell receptor beta chains were all obtained from the same sample, sequenced in a study of blood T cell repertoires in COVID-19. Libraries were prepared by immunoSEQ multiplex PCR; TCRdb keeps only in-frame clonotypes and omits some of them. The sample lists 100,000 to 150,000 clones, approximately 88% seen once, with approximately 2% in the top ten. The sample taken for sequencing was peripheral blood. These receptors all stem from a man in his 70s with active COVID-19.

The chain has TRBV30 and TRBJ2-4; possibly TRBD2 for D (7 bases). The CDR3 spans 16 residues. V dropped 2 bases and J dropped 7 bases, with 21 bases sitting between them. Germline assignment: CDR1 GTSNPN and CDR2 SVGIG (reference sequence). The CDR3 DNA follows: TGTGCCTGGAGTAAGGGGGGGCAGGGAGGTATTAACATTCAGTACTTC. Its translation: CAWSKGGQGGINIQYF.

The chain links TRBV18 to TRBJ2-1; D remains unclear. The ends were cut back, 0 bases at V and 5 bases at J, with 8 bases in the middle. Germline CDR1 and CDR2: KGHSH and LQKENI. CDR3 length equals 14 residues. The DNA for the CDR3 is TGTGCCAGCTCACCACCTTCGACTCACAATGAGCAGTTCTTC. As protein: CASSPPSTHNEQFF.

The CDR3 reads CATSRGGVNTEAFF. CDR3 nucleotide sequence: TGTGCCACCAGTCGTGGGGGGGTGAACACTGAAGCTTTCTTT. The V gene is TRBV24-1, the J gene TRBJ1-1; TRBD1 is a possible D gene (5 bases). Germline V gene data show CDR1 as KGHDR and CDR2 as SFDVKD. The CDR3 contains 14 residues. V was cut by 6 bases and J by 0 bases, with 10 bases left in between.

The chain is built from TRBV3-1 (or the pseudogene TRBV3-2) and TRBJ2-1; TRBD2 matches at 7 bases. V gave up 3 bases and J gave up 8 bases; unmatched junction bases: 10. Germline V gene lookup returns CDR1 LGHDT and CDR2 YNNKEL (reference sequence). The CDR3 has 15 residues. CDR3 in amino acids: CASSQTGRAGDEQFF. The CDR3 DNA reads as TGTGCCAGCAGCCAGACGGGACGGGCGGGGGATGAGCAGTTCTTC.

The chain is built from TRBV19 and TRBJ2-1; 7 bases agree with TRBD1. Germline CDR1 LNHDA, CDR2 SQIVND (reference sequence). Unmatched junction bases numbered 8, after V lost 3 bases and J lost 9 bases. This CDR3 contains 14 residues. As DNA, the CDR3 is TGTGCCAGTAGTATTCGACAGGGTCGGAGTGAGCAGTTCTTC. Translating it yields CASSIRQGRSEQFF.

V usage is TRBV3-1 (or the pseudogene TRBV3-2) and J usage is TRBJ2-3; the match to TRBD1 covers 8 bases. V shed 4 bases and J 1 base; nucleotides not matched to a gene: 4. CDR1 LGHDT and CDR2 YNNKEL come from the germline V gene (reference sequence). This CDR3 has 15 residues. The CDR3 DNA follows: TGTGCCAGCAGCCGTGAGACAGGGGGCACAGATACGCAGTATTTT. This translates into CASSRETGGTDTQYF.

V and J are TRBV28 and TRBJ2-2, with a possible D match to TRBD1 (6 bases). Deletions cut 2 bases from V and 2 bases from J, with 9 bases between. From germline, CDR1 is MDHEN and CDR2 SYDVKM. CDR3 size: 15 residues. Here the CDR3 reads CASSLGGQNTGELFF. In DNA form, the CDR3 reads TGTGCCAGCAGTTTAGGGGGACAAAACACCGGGGAGCTGTTTTTT.

This clone was counted between two and nine times. This sequence joins TRBV30 and TRBJ2-7; 7 positions match TRBD2. This CDR3 has 14 residues. J was trimmed by 6 bases and V by 3 bases; bases with no gene match: 11. CDR1 and CDR2 from the germline V gene are GTSNPN and SVGIG (reference sequence). This CDR3 is CAWRVGNPGGEQYF. The CDR3, as DNA: TGTGCCTGGAGGGTCGGCAACCCGGGAGGCGAGCAGTACTTC.

The V gene is TRBV3-1 (or the pseudogene TRBV3-2), the J gene TRBJ2-5; D uncertain. Germline V gives CDR1 LGHDT, CDR2 YNNKEL (reference sequence). V dropped 2 bases and J dropped 4 bases, with 8 bases sitting between them. The CDR3 covers 13 residues. CDR3 sequence (DNA): TGTGCCAGCAGCCAAATGACAAGAGAGACCCAGTACTTC. Encoded protein: CASSQMTRETQYF.

This clone was counted once. CDR3 in DNA: TGTGCCAGCAGCCCGGGACTAGCGGGACGAGCTGGGGCCAACGTCCTGACTTTC. Its translation is CASSPGLAGRAGANVLTF. The V and J genes are TRBV9 and TRBJ2-6, with 13 bases that match TRBD2. The CDR3 has 18 amino acids. Trimming took 4 bases from V and 2 from J; bases not matched to a gene: 6. The germline V gene has CDR1 SGDLS and CDR2 YYNGEE.

The chain joins TRBV5-6 to TRBJ2-1; the match to TRBD2 covers 10 bases. This CDR3 comprises 16 residues. Germline V gene sequence: CDR1 SGHDT, CDR2 YYEEEE. The J segment lost 0 bases and the V segment lost 6 bases, leaving 6 bases of the junction unmatched. CDR3 in DNA: TGTGCCAGCATCAATAGCGGGAGGTACTCCTACAATGAGCAGTTCTTC. It specifies CASINSGRYSYNEQFF.

The rearrangement links TRBV6-1 to TRBJ2-5, with TRBD1 identical over 9 bases. The CDR3 spans 15 residues. Germline-derived CDR1 and CDR2 are MNHNS and SASEGT. V lost 3 bases and J lost 5; bases outside the gene matches: 7. The CDR3 protein is CASSDRDRVRETQYF. The CDR3 bases are TGTGCCAGCAGTGACCGGGACAGGGTCCGTGAGACCCAGTACTTC.

This clone appeared a single time. The chain combines TRBV6-5 with TRBJ1-1, with 9 bases matching TRBD1. V gave up 2 bases and J gave up 0 bases; unmatched junction bases: 4. This CDR3 is 16 amino acids long. The germline gives CDR1 MNHEY, CDR2 SVGAGI. CDR3 loop: CASSYKGQGLNTEAFF. CDR3 in DNA: TGTGCCAGCAGTTACAAGGGACAGGGACTGAACACTGAAGCTTTCTTT.

This clone was picked up a small number of times. The CDR3 spells CASSFRVQREGREQYF. In DNA, the CDR3 is TGTGCCAGCAGTTTTCGTGTCCAGCGGGAGGGTAGAGAGCAGTACTTC. The rearrangement links TRBV6-5 to TRBJ2-7; TRBD2 matches at 10 bases. Germline lookup yields CDR1 MNHEY and CDR2 SVGAGI. The V segment lost 4 bases and the J segment 7 bases; nucleotides outside the gene matches: 13. The CDR3 is made up of 16 amino acids.

This clone was detected only once. The chain carries TRBV20-1 and TRBJ1-1, with D unclear. The ends were cut back, 0 bases at V and 8 bases at J, with 7 bases in the middle. The CDR3 contains 11 residues. Looked up from germline, CDR1 is DFQATT and CDR2 is SNEGSKA (reference sequence). In DNA form, the CDR3 reads TGCAGTGCTAGAGAAAGCAGGGAAGCTTTCTTT. Its translation: CSARESREAFF.

V usage is TRBV19 and J usage is TRBJ1-6; unclear D gene. Trimming took off 6 bases at V and 4 bases at J, with 16 bases between the two ends. The CDR3 runs to 16 residues. CDR1 and CDR2 from the germline V gene are LNHDA and SQIVND (reference sequence). In DNA form, the CDR3 reads TGTGCCAGTAGCATCACGGGAGGACGGTATAATTCACCCCTCCACTTT. This codes for CASSITGGRYNSPLHF.

This chain uses TRBV9 with TRBJ1-1, with 10 bases identical to TRBD1. Trimming cost V 7 bases and J 11 bases; bases outside gene matches: 11. Germline assignment: CDR1 SGDLS and CDR2 YYNGEE. This CDR3 is 13 amino acids long. The CDR3 spells CASGTGTGAAAFF. CDR3 DNA sequence: TGTGCCAGCGGCACCGGGACAGGGGCGGCGGCTTTCTTT.

The rearrangement joins TRBV5-1 to TRBJ1-1; no definite D call. V was pared by 0 bases and J by 0 bases, with 6 bases between. The CDR3 has 14 residues. CDR1 is SGHRS and CDR2 is YFSETQ in the germline V gene. CDR3 region: CASSLAVVNTEAFF. For the CDR3, the DNA is TGCGCCAGCAGCTTGGCCGTCGTGAACACTGAAGCTTTCTTT.

The chain has TRBV5-6 and TRBJ2-1; D gene ambiguous. The CDR3 runs to 11 residues. The germline V and J ends were trimmed by 4 bases and 4 bases, with 3 bases remaining between them. Germline V CDR1 and CDR2: SGHDT, YYEEEE. This chain's CDR3 is CASSLYNEQFF. The CDR3 DNA reads TGTGCCAGCAGCCTATACAATGAGCAGTTCTTC.

This chain uses TRBV4-1 with TRBJ1-2, with D tentatively TRBD1 (5 bases). Germline V gene lookup returns CDR1 MGHRA and CDR2 YSYEKL. The CDR3 consists of 14 residues. Trimming took off 1 base at V and 4 bases at J, with 10 bases between the two ends. Here the CDR3 reads CASSQVGRGYGYTF. The CDR3 DNA reads as TGCGCCAGCAGCCAAGTGGGGAGGGGCTATGGCTACACCTTC.

The gene calls are TRBV7-2 and TRBJ1-3; no definite D call. Germline CDR1 and CDR2: SGHTA and FQGNSA. Deletions cut 0 bases from V and 0 bases from J, with 6 bases between. This CDR3 contains 15 residues. This CDR3 is CASSLATGSGNTIYF. The CDR3, as DNA: TGTGCCAGCAGCTTAGCGACGGGCTCTGGAAACACCATATATTTT.

The chain links TRBV4-2 to TRBJ2-7; tentative D call: TRBD1 (5 bases). The ends were cut back, 2 bases at V and 0 bases at J, with 8 bases in the middle. This CDR3 contains 14 residues. Germline V gene lookup returns CDR1 LGHNA and CDR2 YNFKEQ. CDR3 sequence reads: CASSQPDSSYEQYF. CDR3 sequence (DNA): TGTGCCAGCAGCCAACCCGACAGCTCCTACGAGCAGTACTTC.